This note documents a single T cell receptor beta chain sequence. Antigen: not known. J was trimmed by 9 bases and V by 2 bases; bases with no gene match: 9. Germline V gives CDR1 MDHEN, CDR2 SYDVKM. The CDR3 loop spans 15 amino acids. This record belongs to a study of PD-L1 blockade in urothelial cancer. The wider study: Patients had been given 0 to 3 earlier chemotherapy regimens. General observations from the study: Patients with below-median pretreatment blood clonality survived longer.

Using immunoSEQ multiplex PCR, the repertoire was profiled, and TCRdb retains in-frame clones only, with some absent. The sample records over 100,000 clones, approximately 90% being singletons. Indicated time point: peripheral blood 6 weeks after treatment start. The study enrolled patients with locally advanced or metastatic urothelial carcinoma. The V call is TRBV28, the J call TRBJ2-1; 8 bases fit TRBD2. This TCR was recovered from a man between 60 and 70 years old with urothelial cancer. Material: PBMCs, obtained around atezolizumab (anti-PD-L1) treatment. CDR3 DNA sequence: TGTGCCAGCAGTTTAGTAGCGGGGTTTAATGGTGAGCAGTTCTTC. Translating it yields CASSLVAGFNGEQFF.